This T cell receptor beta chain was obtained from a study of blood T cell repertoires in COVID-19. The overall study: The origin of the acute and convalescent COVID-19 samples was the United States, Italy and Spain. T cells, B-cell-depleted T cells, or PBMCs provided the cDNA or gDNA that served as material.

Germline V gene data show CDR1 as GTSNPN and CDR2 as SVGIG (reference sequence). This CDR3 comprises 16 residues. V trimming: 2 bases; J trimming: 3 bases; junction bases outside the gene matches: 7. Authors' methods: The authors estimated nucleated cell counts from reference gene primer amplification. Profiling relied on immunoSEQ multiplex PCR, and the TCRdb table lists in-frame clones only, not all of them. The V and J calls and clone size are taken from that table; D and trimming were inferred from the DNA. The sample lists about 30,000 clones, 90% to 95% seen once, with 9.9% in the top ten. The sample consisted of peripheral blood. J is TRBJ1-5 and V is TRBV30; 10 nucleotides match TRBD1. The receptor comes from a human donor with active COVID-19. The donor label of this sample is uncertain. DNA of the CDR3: TGTGCCTGGAGTATTGGGGGACAGGGGAACAATCAGCCCCAGCATTTT. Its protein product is CAWSIGGQGNNQPQHF.